These 4 T cell receptor beta chains came from one sample sequenced in a study of T cell repertoires in cytomegalovirus infection. A single record per CDR3 protein comes from TCRdb applying MiXCR to the reads. Of 700,000 to 900,000 distinct CDR3 sequences in the sample, 25% to 30% were seen once. These receptors have no identified antigens. Sequenced material: cultured CD8+ T cells from PBMCs, taken from culture after CMV antigen stimulation. The receptor source for this set is a human donor in good health (CMV status not recorded). Some clones in this sample may be carry-over from other donors' samples.

This clonotype was counted a few times. The chain carries TRBV19 and TRBJ1-1, with 7 bases that match TRBD1. V shed 6 bases, J shed 0 bases, and the junction held 10 bases outside the gene matches. The CDR3 has 16 residues. CDR1 and CDR2 from the germline V gene are LNHDA and SQIVND (reference sequence). CDR3 DNA: TGTGCCAGTAGCGGAGACGACAGGGTATTGAACACTGAAGCTTTCTTT. It translates to CASSGDDRVLNTEAFF.

This chain links TRBV7-6 with TRBJ1-5; 8 bases map to TRBD1. The CDR3 totals 14 residues. The V and J ends lost 2 bases and 5 bases, in that order; junction bases with no gene match: 2. Germline CDR1 reads SGHVS; CDR2 reads FNYEAQ. CDR3 loop: CASSLSGGDQPQHF. In DNA form, the CDR3 reads TGTGCCAGCAGCTTATCAGGGGGCGATCAGCCCCAGCATTTT. Supplemented by reference TRBV7-6 and TRBJ1-5, the full variable domain reads GAGVSQSPRYKVTKRGQDVALRCDPISGHVSLYWYRQALGQGPEFLTYFNYEAQQDKSGLPNDRFSAERPEGSISTLTIQRTEQRDSAMYRCASSLSGGDQPQHFGDGTRLSIL.

The CDR3 DNA reads TGTGCCAGCAGTTTAACCCGGGGGCAGACCATATATTTT. Encoded protein: CASSLTRGQTIYF. The chain carries TRBV6-2 or TRBV6-3 and TRBJ1-3; possible D gene TRBD1, 6 bases. V was trimmed by 4 bases and J by 10 bases, leaving 14 bases between them. Germline V gene sequence: CDR1 MNHEY, CDR2 SVGEGT. The CDR3 is 13 amino acids.

The chain couples TRBV6-5 to TRBJ2-1; TRBD1 matches 9 bases. CDR3 length: 14 amino acids. V was clipped by 7 bases and J by 4 bases; unmatched bases: 5. The V gene's germline CDR1 is MNHEY and CDR2 SVGAGI. CDR3 coding DNA: TGTGCCAGCACCCCGACAGGGGGTTACAATGAGCAGTTCTTC. Its translation is CASTPTGGYNEQFF.